The clone carrying this T cell receptor beta chain was found a few times. The antigen is unknown. Germline assignment: CDR1 SEHNR and CDR2 FQNEAQ (reference sequence). The V and J ends lost 5 bases and 2 bases respectively, with 15 bases between them. CDR3 length: 16 amino acids. This entry comes from a study of a mutant IDH1 vaccine in newly diagnosed glioma. Assay used: immunoSEQ multiplex PCR; TCRdb lists only in-frame clones, some missing. This sample has 55,000 to 70,000 clones; about 91% occur once, and the top ten carry under 2%. Time point defined: week 11, during vaccination. Alongside topical imiquimod, each dose of vaccine comprised 300 ug of mutant IDH1 20-mer peptide.

This sequence joins TRBV7-9 and TRBJ2-2; D remains unclear. The material was PBMCs, obtained from a glioma patient whose treatment included an IDH1 peptide vaccine. The TCR comes from a man in his forties with glioma. CDR3 sequence (DNA): TGTGCCAGCAGCCATGCGGTTGGTGGAAACACCGGGGAGCTGTTTTTT. It specifies CASSHAVGGNTGELFF.